Presented here are 8 T cell receptor beta chains from one specimen sequenced in a study of cytotoxic CD8 clonotypes in ibrutinib-treated CLL. Measured with immunoSEQ multiplex PCR; TCRdb has only the in-frame clones, and not every one. The sample has some 98,000 clones, around four fifths seen once. The sample in question was PBMCs, obtained after 12 months of ibrutinib treatment. These receptors all come from a human donor with chronic lymphocytic leukemia.

The chain couples TRBV5-6 to TRBJ2-7, with 10 nucleotides matching TRBD1. CDR1 SGHDT and CDR2 YYEEEE come from the germline V gene. CDR3 length equals 18 residues. After removal of 4 bases from V and 0 bases from J, the junction contained 13 bases not matched to a gene. CDR3: CASSPAGTGALGSYEQYF. For the CDR3, the DNA is TGTGCCAGCAGCCCGGCCGGGACAGGGGCCTTGGGCTCCTACGAGCAGTACTTC.

The CDR3 loop reads CAIKINEVSGYTF. The CDR3 DNA reads TGTGCCATCAAAATCAACGAGGTATCTGGCTACACCTTC. The gene calls are TRBV10-3 and TRBJ1-2; no clear D gene. The V end lost 7 bases, the J end lost 7 bases, and 16 bases lay between the germline ends. The CDR3 sequence is 13 residues long. CDR1 is ENHRY, CDR2 SYGVKD, per germline.

The CDR3 region is CASSPQGTTSGASGTDTQYF. The CDR3 DNA is TGTGCCAGCTCACCACAGGGTACGACTAGCGGGGCTAGCGGCACAGATACGCAGTATTTT. The chain employs TRBV18 and TRBJ2-3, with 11 positions matching TRBD2. The germline V gene has CDR1 KGHSH and CDR2 LQKENI. CDR3 length equals 20 residues. The trim removed 1 base at V and 1 base at J, leaving 13 bases unmatched.

The V gene is TRBV2, the J gene TRBJ2-5; D gene ambiguous. The germline CDR1 and CDR2 sequences are SNHLY and FYNNEI. Trimming removed 6 bases at V and 1 base at J, with 6 bases between. This CDR3 comprises 12 residues. CDR3: CASSPAQETQYF. As DNA, the CDR3 is TGTGCCAGCAGCCCCGCCCAAGAGACCCAGTACTTC.

The genes are TRBV5-4 and TRBJ1-2, with D unclear. The V end was cut by 3 bases, the J end by 1 base, with 16 bases between. Germline values: CDR1 SGHNT, CDR2 YYREEE (reference sequence). The CDR3 extends over 16 amino acids. This CDR3 is CASSSDGRNLNYGYTF. As DNA, the CDR3 is TGTGCCAGCAGCTCTGACGGCAGGAATCTTAACTATGGCTACACCTTC. Together with reference TRBV5-4 and TRBJ1-2, the CDR3 gives the full variable domain: ETGVTQSPTHLIKTRGQQVTLRCSSQSGHNTVSWYQQALGQGPQFIFQYYREEENGRGNFPPRFSGLQFPNYSSELNVNALELDDSALYLCASSSDGRNLNYGYTFGSGTRLTVV.

The chain carries TRBV6-6 and TRBJ2-7; D is possibly TRBD1 (5 bases). There are 12 residues in the CDR3. V lost 9 bases, J lost 2 bases, and 11 bases lay in between. The germline V gene has CDR1 MNHNY and CDR2 SVGAGI (reference sequence). The chain's CDR3 is CASHTGPYEQYF. As DNA, the CDR3 is TGTGCCAGTCATACAGGACCCTACGAGCAGTACTTC.

The chain links TRBV5-1 to TRBJ2-5; D gene unclear. CDR1 is SGHRS, CDR2 YFSETQ, per germline. V lost 0 bases, J lost 5 bases, and 11 bases lay in between. This CDR3 comprises 14 residues. CDR3 sequence: CASSLERVGETQYF. DNA of the CDR3: TGCGCCAGCAGCTTGGAACGTGTCGGGGAGACCCAGTACTTC.

V gene TRBV7-9 combines with J gene TRBJ2-7; TRBD1 matches at 8 bases. J was trimmed by 3 bases and V by 5 bases; bases with no gene match: 9. Germline lookup yields CDR1 SEHNR and CDR2 FQNEAQ (reference sequence). This CDR3 region has 15 residues. CDR3 protein: CASSHPSDRDYEQYF. The CDR3 DNA reads TGTGCCAGCAGCCACCCGTCGGACAGGGACTACGAGCAGTACTTC.